This T cell receptor beta chain was documented in a study of blood T cell repertoires in COVID-19. Study as a whole: T cells, B-cell-depleted T cells, or PBMCs supplied cDNA or gDNA.

Under the authors' procedure: Nucleated cell counts were estimated from reference gene primer amplification. Some clones are missing from TCRdb's copy, which holds only in-frame ones; the method was immunoSEQ multiplex PCR. That table furnishes V, J and clone size, whereas the DNA furnished D and trimming. The sample carries roughly 150,000 clones, about 79% recorded once. Germline CDR1 SNHLY, CDR2 FYNNEI. V lost 7 bases and J 3 bases, leaving 15 bases between the germline ends. The CDR3 extends over 14 amino acids. This clonotype originated in a woman between 50 and 59 years old with acute or convalescent COVID-19. V is TRBV2 and J is TRBJ1-1, with D maybe TRBD1 (5 bases). Sequencing input: peripheral blood. The CDR3 reads CASNKVTVDTEAFF. The CDR3 DNA is TGTGCCAGCAACAAAGTGACAGTGGACACTGAAGCTTTCTTT.